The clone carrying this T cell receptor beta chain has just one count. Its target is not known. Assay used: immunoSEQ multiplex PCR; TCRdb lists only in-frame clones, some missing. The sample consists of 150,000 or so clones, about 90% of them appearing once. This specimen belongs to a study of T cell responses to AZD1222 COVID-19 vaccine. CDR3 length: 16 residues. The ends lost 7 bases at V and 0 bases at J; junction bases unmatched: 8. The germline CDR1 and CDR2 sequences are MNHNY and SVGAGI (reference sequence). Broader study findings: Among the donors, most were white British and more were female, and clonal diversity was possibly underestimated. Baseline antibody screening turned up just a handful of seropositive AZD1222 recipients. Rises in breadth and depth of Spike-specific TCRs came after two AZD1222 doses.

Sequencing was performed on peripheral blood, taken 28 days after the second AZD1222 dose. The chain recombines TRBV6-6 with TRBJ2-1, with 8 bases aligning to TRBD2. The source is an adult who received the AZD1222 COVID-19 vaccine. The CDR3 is CASNVLSGASYNEQFF. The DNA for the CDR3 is TGTGCCAGCAATGTCCTTAGCGGGGCCTCCTACAATGAGCAGTTCTTC.